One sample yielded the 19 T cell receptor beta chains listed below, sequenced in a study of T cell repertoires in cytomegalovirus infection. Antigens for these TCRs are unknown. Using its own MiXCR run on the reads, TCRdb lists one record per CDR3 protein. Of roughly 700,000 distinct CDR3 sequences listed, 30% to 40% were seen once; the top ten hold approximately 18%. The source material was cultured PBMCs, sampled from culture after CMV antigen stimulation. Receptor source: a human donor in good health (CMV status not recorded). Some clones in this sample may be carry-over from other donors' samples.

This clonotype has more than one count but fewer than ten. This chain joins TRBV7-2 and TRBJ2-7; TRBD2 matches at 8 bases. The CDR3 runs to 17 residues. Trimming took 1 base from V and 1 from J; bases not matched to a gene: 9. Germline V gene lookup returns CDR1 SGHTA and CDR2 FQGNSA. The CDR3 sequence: CASSLVGSGLGSYEQYF. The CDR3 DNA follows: TGTGCCAGCAGCTTAGTGGGGTCGGGACTAGGTTCCTACGAGCAGTACTTC.

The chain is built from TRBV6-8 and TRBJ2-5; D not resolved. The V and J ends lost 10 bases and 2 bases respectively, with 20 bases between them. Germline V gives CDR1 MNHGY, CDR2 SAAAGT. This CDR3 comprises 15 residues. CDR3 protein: CATRKVWIEQETQYF. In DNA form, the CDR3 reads TGTGCCACCCGCAAGGTGTGGATCGAACAAGAGACCCAGTACTTC.

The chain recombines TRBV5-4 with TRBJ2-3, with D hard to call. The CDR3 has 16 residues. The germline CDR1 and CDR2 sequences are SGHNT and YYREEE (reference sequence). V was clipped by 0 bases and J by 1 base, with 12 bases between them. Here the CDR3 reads CASSLDPSVGTDTQYF. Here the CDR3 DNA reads TGTGCCAGCAGCTTGGACCCCAGCGTCGGCACAGATACGCAGTATTTT.

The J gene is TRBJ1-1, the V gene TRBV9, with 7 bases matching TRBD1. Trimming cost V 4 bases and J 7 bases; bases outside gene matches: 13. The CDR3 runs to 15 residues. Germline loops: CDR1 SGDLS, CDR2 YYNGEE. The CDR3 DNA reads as TGTGCCAGCAGCCCAAGGGGGCGCGTAACGAATGAAGCTTTCTTT. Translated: CASSPRGRVTNEAFF.

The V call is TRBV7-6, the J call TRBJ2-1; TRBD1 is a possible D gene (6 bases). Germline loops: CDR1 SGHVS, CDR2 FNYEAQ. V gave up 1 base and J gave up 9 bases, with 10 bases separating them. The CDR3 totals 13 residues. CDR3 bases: TGTGCCAGCAGCTTAGGGACAGCTACTGAGCAGTTCTTC. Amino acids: CASSLGTATEQFF.

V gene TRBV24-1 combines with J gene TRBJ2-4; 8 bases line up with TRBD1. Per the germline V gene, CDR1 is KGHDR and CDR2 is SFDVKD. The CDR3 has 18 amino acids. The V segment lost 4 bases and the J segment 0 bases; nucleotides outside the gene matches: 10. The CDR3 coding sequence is TGTGCCACCAGTGAGTACACCGGGACAGGTCTAGCCAAAAACATTCAGTACTTC. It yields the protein CATSEYTGTGLAKNIQYF.

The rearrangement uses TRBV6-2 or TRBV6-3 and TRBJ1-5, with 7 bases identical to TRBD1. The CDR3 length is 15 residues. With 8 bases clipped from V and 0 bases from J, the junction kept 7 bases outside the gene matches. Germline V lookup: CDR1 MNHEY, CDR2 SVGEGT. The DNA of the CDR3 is TGTGCCAGCGGGCCCGGGACAGTTAGCAATCAGCCCCAGCATTTT. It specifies CASGPGTVSNQPQHF.

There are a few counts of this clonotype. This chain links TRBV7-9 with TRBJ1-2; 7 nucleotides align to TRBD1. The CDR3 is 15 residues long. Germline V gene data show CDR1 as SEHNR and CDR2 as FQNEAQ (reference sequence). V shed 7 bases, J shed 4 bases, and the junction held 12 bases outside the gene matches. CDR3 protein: CASTNGRGQGYGYTF. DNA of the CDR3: TGTGCCAGCACCAATGGGAGGGGGCAGGGCTATGGCTACACCTTC. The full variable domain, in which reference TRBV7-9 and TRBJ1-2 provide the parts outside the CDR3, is DTGVSQNPRHKITKRGQNVTFRCDPISEHNRLYWYRQTLGQGPEFLTYFQNEAQLEKSRLLSDRFSAERPKGSFSTLEIQRTEQGDSAMYLCASTNGRGQGYGYTFGSGTRLTVV.

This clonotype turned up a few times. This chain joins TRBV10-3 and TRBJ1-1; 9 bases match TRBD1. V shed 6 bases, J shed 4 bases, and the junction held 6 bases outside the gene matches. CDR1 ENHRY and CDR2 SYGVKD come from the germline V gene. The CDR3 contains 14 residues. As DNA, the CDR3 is TGTGCCATCAGAGAGGGACAGGGATCCACTGAAGCTTTCTTT. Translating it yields CAIREGQGSTEAFF.

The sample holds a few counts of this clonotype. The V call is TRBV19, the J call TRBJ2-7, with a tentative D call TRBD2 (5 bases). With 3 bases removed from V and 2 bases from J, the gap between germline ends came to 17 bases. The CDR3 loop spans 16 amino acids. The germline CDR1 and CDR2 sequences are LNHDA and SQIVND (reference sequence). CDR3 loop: CASSISYAGFAYEQYF. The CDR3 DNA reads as TGTGCCAGTAGTATCTCGTACGCGGGTTTTGCCTACGAGCAGTACTTC.

The DNA of the CDR3 is TGTGCCAGCAGTTGGACTCAATACACAGATACGCAGTATTTT. This translates into CASSWTQYTDTQYF. The V call is TRBV28, the J call TRBJ2-3; TRBD2 might be the D (5 bases). Between the trimmed V and J ends, which lost 4 bases and 2 bases, there was a span of 10 bases. Germline V gives CDR1 MDHEN, CDR2 SYDVKM. The CDR3 sequence is 14 residues long.

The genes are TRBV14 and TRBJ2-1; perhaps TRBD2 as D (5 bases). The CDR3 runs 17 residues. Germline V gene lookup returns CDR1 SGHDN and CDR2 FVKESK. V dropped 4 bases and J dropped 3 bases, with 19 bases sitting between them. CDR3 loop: CASSPKRTETFYNEQFF. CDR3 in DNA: TGTGCCAGCAGCCCCAAACGGACTGAGACTTTCTACAATGAGCAGTTCTTC.

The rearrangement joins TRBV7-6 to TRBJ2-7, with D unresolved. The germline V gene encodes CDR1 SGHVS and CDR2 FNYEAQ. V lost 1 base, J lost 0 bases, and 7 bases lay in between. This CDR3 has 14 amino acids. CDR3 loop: CASSLGSSSYEQYF. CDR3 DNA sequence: TGTGCCAGCAGCTTAGGTTCTAGCTCCTACGAGCAGTACTTC.

The CDR3 DNA reads TGTGCCAGTAGTATTCCGGGCAGAGCGAACACCGGGGAGCTGTTTTTT. The encoded protein is CASSIPGRANTGELFF. The chain recombines TRBV19 with TRBJ2-2; D uncertain. The CDR3 totals 16 residues. V was trimmed by 3 bases and J by 0 bases, leaving 11 bases between them. Germline CDR1 is LNHDA and CDR2 is SQIVND (reference sequence).

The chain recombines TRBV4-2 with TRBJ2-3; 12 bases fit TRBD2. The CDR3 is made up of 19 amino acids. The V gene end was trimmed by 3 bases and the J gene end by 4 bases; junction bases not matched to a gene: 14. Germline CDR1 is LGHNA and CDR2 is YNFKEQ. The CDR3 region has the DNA TGTGCCAGCAGCCACGGAGGGGCTAGCGGGGGGGTCATCGCAGATACGCAGTATTTT. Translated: CASSHGGASGGVIADTQYF.

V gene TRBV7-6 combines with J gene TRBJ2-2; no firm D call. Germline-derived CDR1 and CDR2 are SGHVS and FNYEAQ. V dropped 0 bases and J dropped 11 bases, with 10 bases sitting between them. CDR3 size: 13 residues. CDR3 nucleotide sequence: TGTGCCAGCAGCTTAGCGTTAAGGAAAGAGCTGTTTTTT. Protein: CASSLALRKELFF. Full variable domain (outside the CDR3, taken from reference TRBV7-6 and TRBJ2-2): GAGVSQSPRYKVTKRGQDVALRCDPISGHVSLYWYRQALGQGPEFLTYFNYEAQQDKSGLPNDRFSAERPEGSISTLTIQRTEQRDSAMYRCASSLALRKELFFGEGSRLTVL.

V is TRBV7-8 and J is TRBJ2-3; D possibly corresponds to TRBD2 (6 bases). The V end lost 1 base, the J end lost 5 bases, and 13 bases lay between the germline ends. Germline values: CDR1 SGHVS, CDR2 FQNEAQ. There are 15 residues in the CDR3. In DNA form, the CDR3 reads TGTGCCAGCAGCTTAGGGACTATAATAGGAGATACGCAGTATTTT. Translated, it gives CASSLGTIIGDTQYF.

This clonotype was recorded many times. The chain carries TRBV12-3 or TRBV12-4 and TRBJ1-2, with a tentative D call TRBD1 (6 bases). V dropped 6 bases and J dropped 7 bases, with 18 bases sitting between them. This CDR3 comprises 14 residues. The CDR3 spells CASSPPGGGGGYTF. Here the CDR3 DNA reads TGTGCCAGCAGCCCACCCGGGGGCGGAGGTGGCTACACCTTC.

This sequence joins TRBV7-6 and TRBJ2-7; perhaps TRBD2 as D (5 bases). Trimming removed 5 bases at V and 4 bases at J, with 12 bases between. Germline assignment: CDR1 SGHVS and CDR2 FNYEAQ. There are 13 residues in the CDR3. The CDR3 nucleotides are TGTGCCAGCAGCCCCGAGGGCGGGTACGAGCAGTACTTC. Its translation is CASSPEGGYEQYF.